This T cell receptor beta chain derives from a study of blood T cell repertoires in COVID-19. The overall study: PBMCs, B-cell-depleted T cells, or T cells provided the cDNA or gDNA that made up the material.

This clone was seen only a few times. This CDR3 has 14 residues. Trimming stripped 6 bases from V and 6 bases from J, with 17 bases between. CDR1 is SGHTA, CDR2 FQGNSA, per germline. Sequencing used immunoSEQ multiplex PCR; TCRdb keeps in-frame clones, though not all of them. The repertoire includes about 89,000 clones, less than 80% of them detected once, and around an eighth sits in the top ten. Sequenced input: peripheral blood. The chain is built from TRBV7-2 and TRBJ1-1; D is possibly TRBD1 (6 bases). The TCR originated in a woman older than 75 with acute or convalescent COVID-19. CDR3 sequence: CASRSELGAPEAFF. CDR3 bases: TGTGCCAGCAGGTCGGAGTTGGGGGCTCCTGAAGCTTTCTTT.